Included here is one TCR beta chain sequence, with context. Its antigen is currently not known. The input lacks base qualities; no much larger clone sits a single base away. Within the sample, other DNA sequences also encode this same CDR3. Collaborating institutions collected whole blood in K2EDTA tubes following their own protocols. For TCRbeta analysis, collaborators shipped samples in one of three forms: frozen whole blood, isolated PBMCs, or DNA extracted from either of those sample types. The sample is drawn from a study of blood T cell repertoires in COVID-19 (TCRdb year 2020). As for the study more broadly: The collaborator samples originated in the United States, Italy and Spain and spanned the acute and convalescent phases of COVID-19. The material from the prospective study consisted of cDNA or gDNA derived from T cells, B-cell-depleted T cells, or PBMCs. The dataset comprised deeply sampled blood TCRbeta repertoires from subjects exposed to, actively infected with, or recovered from COVID-19. The repertoires were released in a freely available public database meant as a resource for research on the immune response to SARS-CoV-2. The samples were drawn from the first 160 participants of the ongoing ImmuneRACE study and from under 1,500 subjects provided by 6 global collaborators. Nearly every sample came with metadata listing a de-identified subject ID, COVID-19 status, age in years and sex. Where available, HLA class I and class II types were taken from metadata supplied by the sample provider and were not determined by assay-based typing. Paper-wide results and their limitations: Clinical and demographic metadata were provided uncurated, with the amount varying by source and participant.

TCRbeta CDR3 regions were amplified from genomic DNA using the immunoSEQ Assay, a bias-controlled multiplex PCR. The paper's data handling went like this. Nucleated cell counts per sample were estimated from amplification of reference gene primers within the assay. To quantify the absolute abundance of each unique TCRbeta CDR3 rearrangement, sequence reads were collapsed and filtered. For each sample, productive Simpson clonality was calculated by taking the square root of Simpson's diversity index across productive rearrangements. TCRdb carries this immuneACCESS record with in-frame sequences only. Its versions omit some clonotypes, under half of them owing to an unresolved V gene in the studies checked, with the rest unexplained. V, J and clone size were drawn from that table, and D and trimming were deduced from the DNA. This sample gives 95,000 to 120,000 clones in total; over 70% of them show up just once. In total, the top ten clones hold around 1.5% of the sample.

From its cysteine to its phenylalanine, the CDR3 spans 15 amino acids. Here the CDR3 DNA is all that survives: 45 bases in frame from base 1. Trimming removed 0 bases from V and 4 bases from J, leaving 14 bases between the germline ends. The germline V gene sets CDR1 to SGHRS and CDR2 to YFSETQ. The rearranged chain carries TRBV5-1 and TRBJ2-7, with TRBD2 as a weak D call on 7 bases. The TCR comes from a man between 50 and 59 years old with acute or convalescent COVID-19. Input material: peripheral blood. CDR3 loop: CASSLGGGAAYEQYF. The sequenced DNA is TGCGCCAGCAGCTTGGGAGGGGGGGCGGCTTACGAGCAGTACTTC.